Listed below are T cell receptor beta chains from one sample, sequenced in a study of T cell clones after liver transplantation. TCRdb keeps only in-frame clones here, not all; method: immunoSEQ multiplex PCR. The profile shows some 59,000 clones, roughly three quarters of them singletons. The sample here was CD4+ T cells from blood, taken at the 22-month timepoint. These TCRs come from a human patient who received a liver transplant. Part of the T cell pool may stem from the graft donor. CDR3s include the opening cysteine and the closing phenylalanine or tryptophan. The D gene is left open where the match is weak. Clone size, where shown, is once, few, many, or a class for clones that have expanded.

TRBD1	TRBV11-2	-	TRBJ1-6	TGTGCCAGCAGCTTAGTCGGCAGGGGGGGTTCACCCCTCCACTTT	CASSLVGRGGSPLHF
TRBD1	TRBV12-5	-	TRBJ1-5	TGTGCTAGTGCCCCTCCAGGGGGTAATCAGCCCCAGCATTTT	CASAPPGGNQPQHF
-	TRBV7-2	few	TRBJ1-2	TGTGCCAGCAGCTTACCAGGGGACGCCTATGGCTACACCTTC	CASSLPGDAYGYTF
TRBD1	TRBV5-4	medium-sized	TRBJ2-5	TGTGCCAGCAGCTCTCCAGGGGGCGTGGAGACCCAGTACTTC	CASSSPGGVETQYF
-	TRBV7-6	few	TRBJ2-3	TGTGCCAGCAGCTTAGCCCCACAGCGCGCAGATACGCAGTATTTT	CASSLAPQRADTQYF
-	TRBV21-1	once	TRBJ2-7	TGTGCCAGCAAGGACAGGGGCTACGAGCAGTACTTC	CASKDRGYEQYF
-	TRBV30	-	TRBJ1-2	TGTGCCGCAACAGGGATGGCTAACTATGGCTACACCTTC	CAATGMANYGYTF
-	TRBV18	-	TRBJ2-2	TGTGCCAGCTCACCAGGGAGCACCGGGGAGCTGTTTTTT	CASSPGSTGELFF
-	TRBV2	-	TRBJ1-4	TGTGCCAGCAGTTTTTCCTTTGGAGGCTACGGTAAAAAACTGTTTTTT	CASSFSFGGYGKKLFF
-	TRBV2	-	TRBJ1-1	TGTGCCAGCAGTGATCAGGGAGGGGACACTGAAGCTTTCTTT	CASSDQGGDTEAFF
TRBD1	TRBV2	once	TRBJ1-4	TGTGCCAGCATGGAGACAGGGGTTAATGAAAAACTGTTTTTT	CASMETGVNEKLFF
TRBD1	TRBV15	-	TRBJ1-2	TGTGCCACCAGCGGCAGCAGGGGGTCATATGGCTACACCTTC	CATSGSRGSYGYTF
-	TRBV2	-	TRBJ2-3	TGTGCCAGCAGTTCAGGGGATTTTGCAGATACGCAGTATTTT	CASSSGDFADTQYF
-	TRBV30	-	TRBJ2-3	TGTGCCTGGAGTGGAGTGGGAGTTACAGATACGCAGTATTTT	CAWSGVGVTDTQYF
-	TRBV28	-	TRBJ2-7	TGTGCCAGCAGCCCATTTTCCTACGAGCAGTACTTC	CASSPFSYEQYF
-	TRBV9	-	TRBJ2-2	TGTGCCAGCAGCGTAGGAACACCACCCCTTGGGTGGGGAGGGGAGCTGTTTTTT	CASSVGTPPLGWGGELFF
-	TRBV7-7	-	TRBJ2-5	TGTGCTAGCAGCAGGGACGACCATCGGACCCAGTACTTC	CASSRDDHRTQYF
-	TRBV19	few	TRBJ2-2	TGTGCCAGTAGTATAAATAGGATGAGCACCGGGGAGCTGTTTTTT	CASSINRMSTGELFF
-	TRBV2	-	TRBJ1-6	TGTGCCAGCAGTGTCCTTACAGAGAATTCACCCCTCCACTTT	CASSVLTENSPLHF
-	TRBV4-1	few	TRBJ1-2	TGCGCCAGCAGCCAAGATGCCAGGGTGGGAGGCTACACCTTC	CASSQDARVGGYTF
TRBD1	TRBV19	-	TRBJ1-5	TGTGCCAGTAGTATAGTGGGACAGGGGCCTCAGCCCCAGCATTTT	CASSIVGQGPQPQHF
-	TRBV6-1	-	TRBJ1-4	TGTGCCAGCACACAGGGCAGGGAAAAACTGTTTTTT	CASTQGREKLFF
-	TRBV4-1	-	TRBJ1-1	TGCGCCAGCAGTCCCGAGCTTCTCCGGGGGCGAATGAACACTGAAGCTTTCTTT	CASSPELLRGRMNTEAFF
-	TRBV9	-	TRBJ2-2	TGTGCCAGCAGCGTAGCCCCTGAGAACACCGGGGAGCTGTTTTTT	CASSVAPENTGELFF
TRBD1	TRBV7-9	-	TRBJ2-7	TGTGCCAGCAGCCCCTCCCGGGACAGGTCCTACGAGCAGTACTTC	CASSPSRDRSYEQYF